This T cell receptor beta chain was profiled in a study of blood T cell repertoires in COVID-19. Across the study: Both acute and convalescent COVID-19 samples were obtained from the United States, Italy and Spain. In each case, the material was cDNA or gDNA derived from T cells, B-cell-depleted T cells, or PBMCs.

V lost 10 bases and J 1 base, leaving 13 bases between the germline ends. Germline V gives CDR1 MNHEY, CDR2 SVGAGI. This CDR3 contains 13 residues. The table came from immunoSEQ multiplex PCR; TCRdb's copy has only in-frame clones and leaves some out. The sample shows over 200,000 clones, roughly 86% of them seen only once. Sequences were obtained from peripheral blood. The genes are TRBV6-5 and TRBJ1-2, with no clear D. This sequence was found in a woman aged 25 to 39 who had recovered from COVID-19. The CDR3 nucleotides read TGTGCCACCTACCACTTACTTAACTATGGCTACACCTTC. Translating gives CATYHLLNYGYTF.